This T cell receptor beta chain was sequenced in a study of blood T cell repertoires in COVID-19. Study information: Samples taken during acute and convalescent COVID-19 were collected in the United States, Italy and Spain.

Original processing methods: Estimation of nucleated cell counts relied on the amplification of reference gene primers. TCRdb's table, derived via immunoSEQ multiplex PCR, lists solely in-frame clones and lacks some. V and J calls and clone size are copied from that table; D and trimming were computed from the DNA. The table has 70,000 to 80,000 clones, less than 95% seen once. The length of the CDR3 is 13 residues. Germline loops: CDR1 SGHRS, CDR2 YFSETQ. The ends were cut back, 0 bases at V and 4 bases at J, with 7 bases in the middle. The sequence was collected from a woman aged 55-69 years with active COVID-19. The rearrangement uses TRBV5-1 and TRBJ1-2; maybe TRBD1 (5 bases). What was sequenced was peripheral blood. CDR3 sequence (DNA): TGCGCCAGCAGCTTGGCAGGGTCCTATGGCTACACCTTC. It translates to CASSLAGSYGYTF.